These 21 T cell receptor beta chains originate from one sample sequenced in a study of blood T cell repertoires in COVID-19. Assay: immunoSEQ multiplex PCR; the TCRdb copy retains only in-frame clones and omits some. The repertoire holds 500,000 to 600,000 clones, less than 90% seen once, with roughly 8.3% in the top ten. Sequenced sample: peripheral blood. The receptors originated from a woman aged 45-65 years with COVID-19, enrolled during active disease.

This chain uses TRBV7-9 with TRBJ2-7; D unresolved. This CDR3 comprises 14 residues. The V gene lost 5 bases and the J gene lost 2 bases, with 13 bases spanning the gap. The germline CDR1 and CDR2 sequences are SEHNR and FQNEAQ (reference sequence). Here the CDR3 reads CASSPAGGAYEQYF. CDR3 coding DNA: TGTGCCAGCAGCCCCGCCGGCGGAGCCTACGAGCAGTACTTC.

The J gene is TRBJ2-5, the V gene TRBV5-1; D is unclear. The V gene's germline CDR1 is SGHRS and CDR2 YFSETQ. Trimming stripped 3 bases from V and 2 bases from J, with 11 bases between. This CDR3 is 14 amino acids long. The CDR3 sequence: CASSYPLTQETQYF. The CDR3 nucleotides read TGCGCCAGCAGCTATCCACTGACTCAAGAGACCCAGTACTTC.

The chain is built from TRBV29-1 and TRBJ1-1; perhaps TRBD1 as D (6 bases). Germline assignment: CDR1 SQVTM and CDR2 ANQGSEA. With 4 bases removed from V and 10 bases from J, the gap between germline ends came to 13 bases. The CDR3 has 11 amino acids. The CDR3 sequence: CSVGGTPVAFF. In nucleotides, the CDR3 is TGCAGCGTTGGGGGGACACCGGTAGCTTTCTTT.

The chain recombines TRBV19 with TRBJ2-1; 7 bases agree with TRBD1. This CDR3 spans 15 amino acids. Germline values: CDR1 LNHDA, CDR2 SQIVND (reference sequence). The V gene end was trimmed by 6 bases and the J gene end by 4 bases; junction bases not matched to a gene: 9. CDR3 DNA: TGTGCCAGTAGCATCGGGGACAGAGATTACAATGAGCAGTTCTTC. It specifies CASSIGDRDYNEQFF. Filled out from reference TRBV19 and TRBJ2-1, the complete variable domain reads DGGITQSPKYLFRKEGQNVTLSCEQNLNHDAMYWYRQDPGQGLRLIYYSQIVNDFQKGDIAEGYSVSREKKESFPLTVTSAQKNPTAFYLCASSIGDRDYNEQFFGPGTRLTVL.

This chain joins TRBV9 and TRBJ2-1; 7 bases map to TRBD1. Unmatched junction bases numbered 5, after V lost 0 bases and J lost 5 bases. Germline CDR1 is SGDLS and CDR2 is YYNGEE. This CDR3 is 15 amino acids long. Here the CDR3 reads CASSVVGQANNEQFF. CDR3 DNA sequence: TGTGCCAGCAGCGTAGTTGGACAGGCTAACAATGAGCAGTTCTTC.

To note about this clone: This specimen includes other DNA sequences encoding the same CDR3. The rearrangement links TRBV24-1 to TRBJ2-5; 7 bases match TRBD2. The CDR3 loop spans 15 amino acids. Germline assignment: CDR1 KGHDR and CDR2 SFDVKD. V shed 7 bases and J 1 base; nucleotides not matched to a gene: 8. The CDR3 loop is CATSKPSGSQETQYF. The CDR3 nucleotides are TGTGCCACCAGCAAGCCTAGCGGCAGCCAAGAGACCCAGTACTTC.

The genes are TRBV30 and TRBJ1-2; TRBD1 matches at 7 bases. Germline loops: CDR1 GTSNPN, CDR2 SVGIG (reference sequence). V trimming: 0 bases; J trimming: 8 bases; junction bases outside the gene matches: 9. The CDR3 contains 14 residues. The CDR3 sequence is CAWSVITGAWGYTF. The CDR3, as DNA: TGTGCCTGGAGTGTAATAACAGGGGCCTGGGGCTACACCTTC.

The chain combines TRBV28 with TRBJ1-1, with TRBD1 matching over 10 bases. The CDR3 runs 18 residues. V lost 6 bases and J lost 0; bases outside the gene matches: 13. Germline CDR1 reads MDHEN; CDR2 reads SYDVKM. The CDR3 reads CASRPTTGTGVMNTEAFF. DNA of the CDR3: TGTGCCAGCAGGCCTACAACCGGGACAGGGGTTATGAACACTGAAGCTTTCTTT.

The chain is built from TRBV29-1 and TRBJ1-5; 10 nucleotides line up with TRBD1. CDR3 length: 12 amino acids. J gave up 6 bases and V 4 bases, and 0 bases lay outside the gene matches. The germline CDR1 and CDR2 sequences are SQVTM and ANQGSEA. CDR3 region: CSVGDRGQPQHF. For the CDR3, the DNA is TGCAGCGTTGGGGACAGGGGTCAGCCCCAGCATTTT.

The gene calls are TRBV28 and TRBJ1-6, with TRBD1 matching over 9 bases. Germline V gene lookup returns CDR1 MDHEN and CDR2 SYDVKM. This CDR3 spans 15 amino acids. The V segment lost 5 bases and the J segment 6 bases; nucleotides outside the gene matches: 5. The CDR3 coding sequence is TGTGCCAGCAGTCACAGGGGGCGCAGTAATTCACCCCTCCACTTT. Amino acid sequence: CASSHRGRSNSPLHF.

The J gene is TRBJ2-7, the V gene TRBV14, with D tentatively TRBD1 (5 bases). CDR3 length: 14 amino acids. The V gene's germline CDR1 is SGHDN and CDR2 FVKESK. Trimming removed 4 bases at V and 2 bases at J, with 12 bases between. The CDR3 DNA follows: TGTGCCAGCAGCCTTATTGACAGAACCTACGAGCAGTACTTC. Translating gives CASSLIDRTYEQYF.

The chain employs TRBV6-5 and TRBJ1-1; D remains ambiguous. Germline CDR1 and CDR2: MNHEY and SVGAGI. Trimming stripped 7 bases from V and 0 bases from J, with 9 bases between. The CDR3 spans 13 residues. The DNA for the CDR3 is TGTGCCAGCACCAGGATAATGAACACTGAAGCTTTCTTT. Translation gives CASTRIMNTEAFF.

The rearrangement uses TRBV30 and TRBJ2-5; the match to TRBD1 covers 8 bases. The CDR3 consists of 13 residues. Germline lookup yields CDR1 GTSNPN and CDR2 SVGIG (reference sequence). The junction had 6 bases not matched to a gene; V was cut back by 5 bases and J by 4 bases. CDR3 sequence: CAWGQGLGETQYF. CDR3 nucleotides: TGTGCCTGGGGACAGGGTCTGGGAGAGACCCAGTACTTC.

The V and J genes are TRBV3-1 (or the pseudogene TRBV3-2) and TRBJ1-2; 9 bases are shared with TRBD1. Losses at the gene ends were 2 bases for V and 8 bases for J; bases not matched to a gene: 9. Germline V gives CDR1 LGHDT, CDR2 YNNKEL (reference sequence). The CDR3 loop spans 15 amino acids. In DNA, the CDR3 is TGTGCCAGCAGCCAAATATCCGGGACAGGGAGCGGCTACACCTTC. Translating gives CASSQISGTGSGYTF.

The V call is TRBV24-1, the J call TRBJ2-1; maybe TRBD1 (5 bases). V shed 8 bases and J shed 7 bases, with 14 bases lying between them. Germline assignment: CDR1 KGHDR and CDR2 SFDVKD. The CDR3 covers 13 residues. CDR3 DNA sequence: TGTGCCACCACTCTTGGGGCGGAGAATGAGCAGTTCTTC. This translates into CATTLGAENEQFF.

This clone was counted between two and nine times. This chain connects TRBV5-6 to TRBJ1-2, with D tentatively TRBD1 (6 bases). The germline V gene encodes CDR1 SGHDT and CDR2 YYEEEE. Trimming removed 6 bases from V and 2 bases from J, with 17 bases in between. The CDR3 runs to 15 residues. CDR3 loop: CASTLSTGVNYGYTF. The CDR3, as DNA: TGTGCCAGCACCCTTTCGACAGGCGTCAACTATGGCTACACCTTC.

The CDR3 here is CASSATSGNNEQFF. The CDR3 DNA reads TGTGCCAGCAGCGCGACTAGCGGGAACAATGAGCAGTTCTTC. V and J are TRBV2 and TRBJ2-1; 11 bases match TRBD2. Germline assignment: CDR1 SNHLY and CDR2 FYNNEI. The junction had 3 bases not matched to a gene; V was cut back by 6 bases and J by 5 bases. This CDR3 is built from 14 residues.

This clone was detected only a few times. This chain joins TRBV11-2 and TRBJ1-4; D gene uncertain. From germline, CDR1 is SGHAT and CDR2 FQNNGV. V lost 5 bases, J lost 0 bases, and 13 bases lay in between. The CDR3 sequence is 16 residues long. The CDR3 DNA reads as TGTGCCAGCAGCCATAATACAGCAGCAACTAATGAAAAACTGTTTTTT. Translated, it gives CASSHNTAATNEKLFF.

This clone was recorded only once. J is TRBJ2-7 and V is TRBV19, with 8 bases lining up with TRBD1. The CDR3 has 15 residues. Germline V gene lookup returns CDR1 LNHDA and CDR2 SQIVND (reference sequence). The V gene end was trimmed by 5 bases and the J gene end by 1 base; junction bases not matched to a gene: 7. CDR3 region: CASSSRTGWSYEQYF. The CDR3 bases are TGTGCCAGTAGTTCCCGGACAGGGTGGTCCTACGAGCAGTACTTC.

The chain has TRBV11-2 and TRBJ2-1; 8 nucleotides match TRBD1. The CDR3 runs to 15 residues. The V gene's germline CDR1 is SGHAT and CDR2 FQNNGV. Trimming removed 3 bases from V and 2 bases from J; junction bases left unmatched: 3. CDR3: CASSLGTGPYNEQFF. In DNA form, the CDR3 reads TGTGCCAGCAGCTTGGGGACAGGACCCTACAATGAGCAGTTCTTC.

The V gene is TRBV13, the J gene TRBJ2-1, with 9 bases aligning to TRBD2. Trimming took 7 bases from V and 5 from J; bases not matched to a gene: 6. Per germline, CDR1 PRHDT and CDR2 FYEKMQ (reference sequence). This CDR3 has 14 amino acids. CDR3: CASIERGADNEQFF. CDR3 nucleotide sequence: TGTGCCAGCATCGAGCGGGGGGCGGACAATGAGCAGTTCTTC.